This entry lists 26 T cell receptor beta chains sequenced from one sample in a study of T-cell reconstitution after alpha-beta-depleted transplantation in children. Unique molecular identifiers featured in how the TCRbeta library was prepared. TCRdb reprocessed the PCR reads with MiXCR, giving one entry per CDR3 protein. The data contain around 530,000 distinct CDR3 sequences, roughly 33% of them singletons. The sequencing here drew on PBMCs from the stem cell graft donor, taken from the stem cell graft. All receptors come from a human donor who donated a stem cell graft to a child with aplastic anemia.

This clonotype occurred a few times. The gene calls are TRBV13 and TRBJ2-5, with D perhaps TRBD1 (6 bases). The germline gives CDR1 PRHDT, CDR2 FYEKMQ (reference sequence). Trimming stripped 5 bases from V and 0 bases from J, with 10 bases between. This CDR3 region has 14 residues. The CDR3, as DNA: TGTGCCAGCAGCACGGACAGATACCAAGAGACCCAGTACTTC. It encodes CASSTDRYQETQYF.

This clonotype was observed a handful of times. The V and J genes are TRBV20-1 and TRBJ2-1, with TRBD2 as a possible D gene (6 bases). This CDR3 is 13 amino acids long. V lost 4 bases and J 1 base, leaving 8 bases between the germline ends. Germline CDR1 DFQATT, CDR2 SNEGSKA (reference sequence). The CDR3 here is CSANRESYNEQFF. The DNA for the CDR3 is TGCAGTGCTAATCGGGAGTCCTACAATGAGCAGTTCTTC.

The chain has TRBV12-3 or TRBV12-4 and TRBJ2-2; TRBD1 agrees at 10 bases. This CDR3 has 15 amino acids. V lost 6 bases and J lost 1; bases outside the gene matches: 2. CDR3 sequence: CASRTGGENTGELFF. The CDR3 nucleotides read TGTGCCAGCAGGACAGGGGGCGAGAACACCGGGGAGCTGTTTTTT.

V usage is TRBV11-2 and J usage is TRBJ1-2, with 7 bases identical to TRBD1. V lost 6 bases to trimming and J lost 0 bases; unmatched junction nucleotides: 4. This CDR3 has 14 residues. Looked up from germline, CDR1 is SGHAT and CDR2 is FQNNGV. The CDR3 nucleotides are TGTGCCAGCAGAGCACAGGGGACTAACTATGGCTACACCTTC. Translating gives CASRAQGTNYGYTF.

The genes are TRBV6-1 and TRBJ1-1; 7 positions match TRBD1. CDR1 MNHNS and CDR2 SASEGT come from the germline V gene. Germline trimming cut 6 bases from V and 5 bases from J; bases unmatched to any gene: 6. The CDR3 sequence is 13 residues long. CDR3 sequence (DNA): TGTGCCAGCAGCCGGGACAGTATGACTGAAGCTTTCTTT. Its protein product is CASSRDSMTEAFF.

The chain has TRBV5-1 and TRBJ1-2; D not certain. Per the germline V gene, CDR1 is SGHRS and CDR2 is YFSETQ. The V gene lost 0 bases and the J gene lost 2 bases, with 8 bases spanning the gap. CDR3 length equals 14 residues. The CDR3 DNA reads TGCGCCAGCAGCTTGGATAAGGGAAACTATGGCTACACCTTC. Translation: CASSLDKGNYGYTF.

The V and J genes are TRBV7-9 and TRBJ1-1; D gene ambiguous. Between the trimmed V and J ends, which lost 5 bases and 4 bases, there was a span of 14 bases. The CDR3 runs 14 residues. The germline gives CDR1 SEHNR, CDR2 FQNEAQ (reference sequence). CDR3 bases: TGTGCCAGCAGCCACCCGCCAGAGCTCACTGAAGCTTTCTTT. Translating it yields CASSHPPELTEAFF.

The CDR3 nucleotides read TGTGCCAGCAGGGCTAGCGAGATCCCCGGGGAGCTGTTTTTT. Amino acid sequence: CASRASEIPGELFF. V usage is TRBV12-3 or TRBV12-4 and J usage is TRBJ2-2, with a weak D call TRBD2 (6 bases). V was shortened by 6 bases and J by 6 bases, with 14 bases between the two germline ends. The CDR3 spans 14 residues.

The chain carries TRBV7-2 and TRBJ1-4, with D unclear. Deletions cut 5 bases from V and 1 base from J, with 11 bases between. Germline V gives CDR1 SGHTA, CDR2 FQGNSA. CDR3 size: 15 residues. The CDR3, as DNA: TGTGCCAGCAGCCCATCGGCCCTAACTAATGAAAAACTGTTTTTT. Translation: CASSPSALTNEKLFF. The full variable domain, its missing parts supplied by reference TRBV7-2 and TRBJ1-4, is GAGVSQSPSNKVTEKGKDVELRCDPISGHTALYWYRQSLGQGLEFLIYFQGNSAPDKSGLPSDRFSAERTGGSVSTLTIQRTQQEDSAVYLCASSPSALTNEKLFFGSGTQLSVL.

The chain uses TRBV6-5 and TRBJ1-1, with 7 bases that match TRBD1. The V segment lost 0 bases and the J segment 2 bases; nucleotides outside the gene matches: 9. This CDR3 spans 17 amino acids. Germline V gives CDR1 MNHEY, CDR2 SVGAGI. CDR3 sequence (DNA): TGTGCCAGCAGTTACTCGGTGGACAGGAGTTTAAACACTGAAGCTTTCTTT. Its protein is CASSYSVDRSLNTEAFF.

The chain is built from TRBV5-1 and TRBJ2-5; the D call may be TRBD1 or TRBD2 (6 bases each). Germline V CDR1 and CDR2: SGHRS, YFSETQ. The CDR3 contains 14 residues. Trimming removed 4 bases from V and 5 bases from J, with 15 bases in between. CDR3 loop: CASSMGGAMETQYF. CDR3 coding DNA: TGCGCCAGCAGCATGGGGGGCGCGATGGAGACCCAGTACTTC.

The chain employs TRBV13 and TRBJ2-2; D is possibly TRBD1 (6 bases). The CDR3 is made up of 15 amino acids. Trimming removed 4 bases from V and 1 base from J, with 10 bases in between. Germline CDR1 reads PRHDT; CDR2 reads FYEKMQ (reference sequence). CDR3: CASSSRDKNTGELFF. The CDR3 DNA is TGTGCCAGCAGCTCCCGGGACAAGAACACCGGGGAGCTGTTTTTT.

This rearrangement joins TRBV19 to TRBJ1-1; D gene unclear. Trimming cost V 2 bases and J 0 bases, with 7 bases left between them. There are 14 residues in the CDR3. Germline-derived CDR1 and CDR2 are LNHDA and SQIVND (reference sequence). The DNA for the CDR3 is TGTGCCAGTAGTATAAATCTAGTGAACACTGAAGCTTTCTTT. It specifies CASSINLVNTEAFF.

This clonotype was observed a handful of times. This sequence joins TRBV30 and TRBJ2-1; D not resolved. This CDR3 contains 11 residues. CDR1 is GTSNPN and CDR2 is SVGIG in the germline V gene (reference sequence). V lost 3 bases to trimming and J lost 8 bases, with 8 bases between them. CDR3 region: CAWRHSHEQFF. The CDR3 DNA reads TGTGCCTGGAGACATTCCCATGAGCAGTTCTTC. Looking up the rest from reference TRBV30 and TRBJ2-1 gives the full variable domain: SQTIHQWPATLVQPVGSPLSLECTVEGTSNPNLYWYRQAAGRGLQLLFYSVGIGQISSEVPQNLSASRPQDRQFILSSKKLLLSDSGFYLCAWRHSHEQFFGPGTRLTVL.

In this sample, this clonotype turned up a few times. The CDR3 loop is CASSSDPDSSEAFF. The DNA of the CDR3 is TGTGCCAGCAGCTCCGATCCGGACTCCTCTGAAGCTTTCTTT. The J gene is TRBJ1-1, the V gene TRBV7-9, with D unclear. This CDR3 has 14 amino acids. In germline, CDR1 is SEHNR, CDR2 FQNEAQ (reference sequence). The V end lost 4 bases, the J end lost 6 bases, and 15 bases lay between the germline ends.

The CDR3 protein is CASSSGGQPQHF. The CDR3 DNA is TGTGCCAGCTCCTCAGGGGGTCAGCCCCAGCATTTT. The chain joins TRBV18 to TRBJ1-5, with 7 bases that match TRBD1. The CDR3 length is 12 residues. Unmatched junction bases numbered 2, after V lost 6 bases and J lost 6 bases. Germline V gives CDR1 KGHSH, CDR2 LQKENI.

This sequence joins TRBV18 and TRBJ2-7; TRBD1 is a possible D gene (6 bases). In germline, CDR1 is KGHSH, CDR2 LQKENI. The CDR3 length is 16 residues. Between the trimmed V and J ends, which lost 3 bases and 7 bases, there was a span of 22 bases. CDR3 in amino acids: CASSPRQGFVLGEQYV. CDR3 in DNA: TGTGCCAGCTCACCGCGTCAGGGGTTCGTTTTGGGGGAGCAGTACGTC.

This clonotype was found a few times. The gene calls are TRBV5-6 and TRBJ1-2, with 7 positions matching TRBD1. CDR3 size: 14 residues. Germline lookup yields CDR1 SGHDT and CDR2 YYEEEE. V shed 2 bases and J 2 bases; nucleotides not matched to a gene: 3. CDR3 loop: CASSFGTENYGYTF. In DNA, the CDR3 is TGTGCCAGCAGCTTTGGGACAGAAAACTATGGCTACACCTTC.

This clonotype has only a few counts. The chain has TRBV16 and TRBJ1-1; D gene ambiguous. Germline V gene sequence: CDR1 KGHSY, CDR2 FQNENV. The germline V and J ends were trimmed by 2 bases and 1 base, with 8 bases remaining between them. The CDR3 runs to 14 residues. The CDR3 bases are TGTGCCAGCAGCCAAGGCAGGACGAACACTGAAGCTTTCTTT. This encodes CASSQGRTNTEAFF.

The chain carries TRBV10-3 and TRBJ2-1, with 7 bases lining up with TRBD1. Germline CDR1 ENHRY, CDR2 SYGVKD. J gave up 5 bases and V 6 bases, and 1 base lay outside the gene matches. CDR3 length: 12 amino acids. The CDR3 DNA reads TGTGCCATCAGCGGGACAGACAATGAGCAGTTCTTC. This sequence encodes CAISGTDNEQFF.

This clonotype was detected once. This chain links TRBV7-2 with TRBJ2-7; D possibly matches TRBD1 or TRBD2 (6 bases each). Between the trimmed V and J ends, which lost 5 bases and 5 bases, there was a span of 25 bases. CDR3 size: 17 residues. Per germline, CDR1 SGHTA and CDR2 FQGNSA. The CDR3, as DNA: TGTGCCAGCAGCCTGAGCCTGGGGGCGGGAAACCCCCACGAGCAGTACTTC. Translated, it gives CASSLSLGAGNPHEQYF.

The table lists this clonotype with a few counts. The genes are TRBV5-1 and TRBJ1-1; unclear D gene. The V end was cut by 0 bases, the J end by 7 bases, with 10 bases between. Germline assignment: CDR1 SGHRS and CDR2 YFSETQ. The CDR3 extends over 13 amino acids. CDR3 nucleotides: TGCGCCAGCAGCTTGGAACCCCCGTTTGAAGCTTTCTTT. Translating it yields CASSLEPPFEAFF.

Only a few counts were recorded for this clonotype. The V gene is TRBV29-1, the J gene TRBJ2-7; 8 bases align to TRBD2. This CDR3 comprises 13 residues. The germline CDR1 and CDR2 sequences are SQVTM and ANQGSEA. With 6 bases clipped from V and 4 bases from J, the junction kept 8 bases outside the gene matches. The CDR3 reads CSVKIAGRYEQYV. The CDR3 DNA follows: TGCAGCGTAAAAATAGCGGGACGATACGAGCAGTACGTC.

This clonotype occurred a few times. The rearrangement uses TRBV7-2 and TRBJ2-1; 15 nucleotides align to TRBD2. The germline CDR1 and CDR2 sequences are SGHTA and FQGNSA. V gave up 3 bases and J gave up 9 bases; unmatched junction bases: 9. The CDR3 contains 17 residues. The CDR3 DNA sequence: TGTGCCAGCAGCTTGCTAACCGGGACTAGCGGGAGGAGTGAGCAGTTCTTC. Protein sequence: CASSLLTGTSGRSEQFF.

This chain links TRBV20-1 with TRBJ1-3, with 7 bases lining up with TRBD1. V dropped 8 bases and J dropped 3; count of bases not matched to a gene: 10. From germline, CDR1 is DFQATT and CDR2 SNEGSKA (reference sequence). This CDR3 has 14 residues. As DNA, the CDR3 is TGCAGTCCCAGGGATGACAGGGTTGGAAACACCATATATTTT. It is translated as CSPRDDRVGNTIYF.

This clonotype was detected ten times or more. V and J are TRBV7-8 and TRBJ2-1; no firm D call. V dropped 1 base and J dropped 5 bases, with 6 bases sitting between them. The germline gives CDR1 SGHVS, CDR2 FQNEAQ. The length of the CDR3 is 13 residues. The CDR3 DNA reads as TGTGCCAGCAGCTTAGGACGAAACAATGAGCAGTTCTTC. Translation: CASSLGRNNEQFF.